Listed below are T cell receptor beta chains from one sample, sequenced in a study of shared T cell receptors in the human thymus. Measured with immunoSEQ multiplex PCR; TCRdb has only the in-frame clones, and not every one. The sample gives under 850,000 clones, roughly 90% of which show up once; 0.0095% to 0.011% is in the top ten. This sample was also put to use in a study of human thymus T cells.

Sequenced material: thymocytes. Receptor source: a boy under two years old with a congenital heart defect. Each CDR3 is given with its conserved first and last residue. Each record gives: D gene, V gene, clone size, J gene, CDR3 length, CDR3 DNA, CDR3 protein. The D gene is left open where the match is weak. Where a row states a size, it is once, few, many or the class of an expanded clone; other rows omit it.

>NA|TRBV7-2|NA|TRBJ2-1|16
TGTGCCAGCAGCTCCTCCCCGGGGAGCTCCTACAATGAGCAGTTCTTC
CASSSSPGSSYNEQFF
>NA|TRBV12-2|NA|TRBJ2-1|18
TGTGCAAGTCGCCCAAGTGGTAGCGGGAGGGCCTTGGTCCATGAGCAGTTCTTC
CASRPSGSGRALVHEQFF
>TRBD1|TRBV5-5|once|TRBJ2-7|15
TGTGCCAGCAGCCGTCAGGGGGACCTATGGCACGAGCAGTACTTC
CASSRQGDLWHEQYF
>NA|TRBV6-5|NA|TRBJ2-7|13
TGTGCCACCCGGTCTAGCCGATCCTACGAGCAGTACTTC
CATRSSRSYEQYF
>TRBD1|TRBV6-5|NA|TRBJ1-2|12
TGTGCCAGCAGTCCGGACAGGGATGGCTACACCTTC
CASSPDRDGYTF
>TRBD1|TRBV30|NA|TRBJ2-5|12
TGTGCCAGCAGGGACAGCCAAGAGACCCAGTACTTC
CASRDSQETQYF
>TRBD2|TRBV7-9|NA|TRBJ2-7|15
TGTGCCAGCAGTCCTAATCTAGCGGGACCGTACGAGCAGTACTTC
CASSPNLAGPYEQYF
>NA|TRBV14|NA|TRBJ1-1|14
TGTGCCAGCAGCCACCTGAAGGGGGGGACTGAAGCTTTCTTT
CASSHLKGGTEAFF
>TRBD1|TRBV28|NA|TRBJ2-2|17
TGTGCCAGCAGTTTCCCTGACAGGGGGCGCCACACCGGGGAGCTGTTTTTT
CASSFPDRGRHTGELFF
>NA|TRBV30|NA|TRBJ1-5|19
TGTGCCTGGAGCGCCGTCCGGGACACAACGGACAATAGCAATCAGCCCCAGCATTTT
CAWSAVRDTTDNSNQPQHF
>NA|TRBV12-5|NA|TRBJ2-1|20
TGTGCTAGTGGTTTGGCCAGACAGTCCGACTCACCAAGACCATACAATGAGCAGTTCTTC
CASGLARQSDSPRPYNEQFF
>NA|TRBV30|NA|TRBJ2-7|15
TGTGCCTGGGGGACCGCAGGACGGACTACCTACGAGCAGTACTTC
CAWGTAGRTTYEQYF
>TRBD1|TRBV25-1|once|TRBJ2-7|17
TGTGCCAGCAGTGAATCGAAGTGGACAGGGGGCGAATACGAGCAGTACTTC
CASSESKWTGGEYEQYF
>TRBD2|TRBV9|NA|TRBJ2-7|16
TGTGCCAGCAGCGTAGGAAGGACTAGCGGGATGGACGAGCAGTACTTC
CASSVGRTSGMDEQYF
>TRBD1|TRBV4-1|NA|TRBJ1-1|15
TGCGCCAGCAGCCAAGAAGGGGGCCCGCGGGGTGAAGCTTTCTTT
CASSQEGGPRGEAFF
>TRBD2|TRBV30|NA|TRBJ2-3|18
TGTGCCTGGAGTATCCGGGGCGTCCTAGCGGGACACACAGATACGCAGTATTTT
CAWSIRGVLAGHTDTQYF